Listed here is a single T cell receptor beta chain. Its specificity is not known. This sample is part of a study of CXCR3-negative and CXCR3-positive naive CD8 T cells. Across the whole study: The TRB read total, around 140 million, broke down to about 1.5 +/- 0.3 million reads per library.

The CDR3 spans 13 residues. CDR1 MDHEN and CDR2 SYDVKM come from the germline V gene. Findings and limits, study-wide: The study found more hydrophobic TRB CDR3s in CXCR3-positive naive cells than in CXCR3-negative naive cells. The TRBV-TRBJ usage of naive CXCR3-negative and CXCR3-positive cells was similar, but that of memory cells differed.

Via 5' RACE with UMI labels, TRB cDNA libraries were prepared. TCRdb re-called the 5' RACE reads and catalogs CDR3 proteins one per entry, DNA excluded. The table lists nearly 110,000 distinct CDR3 sequences. The chain recombines TRBV28 with TRBJ2-7. The sample was naive CXCR3+ CD8+ T cells from blood. Subset here: CD45RO-CCR7+CD27+CD95- naive CD8+ T cells expressing CXCR3 (TNR3+). This TCR derives from a human donor in good health. Some clones in this sample may be carry-over from other donors' samples. The CDR3 protein is CASSSSLPYEQYF.